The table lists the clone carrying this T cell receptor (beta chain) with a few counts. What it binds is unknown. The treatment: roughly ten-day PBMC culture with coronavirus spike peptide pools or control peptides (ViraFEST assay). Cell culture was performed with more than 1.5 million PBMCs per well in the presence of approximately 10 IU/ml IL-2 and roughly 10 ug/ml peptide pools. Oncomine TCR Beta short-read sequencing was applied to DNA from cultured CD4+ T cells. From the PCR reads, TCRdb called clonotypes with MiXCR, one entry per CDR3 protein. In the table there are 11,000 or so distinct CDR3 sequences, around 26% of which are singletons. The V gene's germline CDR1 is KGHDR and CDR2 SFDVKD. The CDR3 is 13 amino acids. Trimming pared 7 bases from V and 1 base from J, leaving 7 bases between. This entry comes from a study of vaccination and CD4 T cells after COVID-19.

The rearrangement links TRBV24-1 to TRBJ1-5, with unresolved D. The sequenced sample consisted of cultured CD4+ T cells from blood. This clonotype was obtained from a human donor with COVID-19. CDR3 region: CATSSDSNQPQHF. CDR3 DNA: TGTGCCACCAGCTCGGACAGCAATCAGCCCCAGCATTTT.